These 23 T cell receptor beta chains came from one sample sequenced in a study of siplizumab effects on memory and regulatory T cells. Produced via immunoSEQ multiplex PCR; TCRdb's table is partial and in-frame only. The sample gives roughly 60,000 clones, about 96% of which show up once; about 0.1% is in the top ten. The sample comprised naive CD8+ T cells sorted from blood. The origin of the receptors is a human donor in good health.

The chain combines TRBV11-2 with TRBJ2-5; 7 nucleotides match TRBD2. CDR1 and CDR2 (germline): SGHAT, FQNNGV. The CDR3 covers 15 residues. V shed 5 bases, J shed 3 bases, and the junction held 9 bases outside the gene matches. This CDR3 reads CASSPWGGKEETQYF. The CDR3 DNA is TGTGCCAGCAGCCCCTGGGGGGGGAAGGAAGAGACCCAGTACTTC.

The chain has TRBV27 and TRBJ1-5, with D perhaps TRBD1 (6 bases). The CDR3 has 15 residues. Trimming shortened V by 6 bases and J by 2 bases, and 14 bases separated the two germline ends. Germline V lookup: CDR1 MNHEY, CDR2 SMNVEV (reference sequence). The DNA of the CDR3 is TGTGCCAGCAGCGAGGCGGGGGCCGGCAATCAGCCCCAGCATTTT. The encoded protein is CASSEAGAGNQPQHF.

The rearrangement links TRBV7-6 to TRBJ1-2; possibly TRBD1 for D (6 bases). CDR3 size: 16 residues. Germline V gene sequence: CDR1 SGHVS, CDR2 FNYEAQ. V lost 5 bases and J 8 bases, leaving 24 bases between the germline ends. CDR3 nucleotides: TGTGCCAGCAGCCCATACGGGGGGGCAGGGCAGTACGGCTACACCTTC. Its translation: CASSPYGGAGQYGYTF.

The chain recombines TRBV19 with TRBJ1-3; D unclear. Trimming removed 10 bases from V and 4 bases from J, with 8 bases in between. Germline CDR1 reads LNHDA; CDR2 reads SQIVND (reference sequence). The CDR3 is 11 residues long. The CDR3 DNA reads TGTGCCACCACACGGGGAAACACCATATATTTT. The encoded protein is CATTRGNTIYF.

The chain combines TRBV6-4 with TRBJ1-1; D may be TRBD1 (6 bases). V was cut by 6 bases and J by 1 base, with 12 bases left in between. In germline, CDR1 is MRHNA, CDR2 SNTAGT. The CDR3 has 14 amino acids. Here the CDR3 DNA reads TGTGCCAGCAGCCTGAGAGGGGGGAACACTGAAGCTTTCTTT. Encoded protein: CASSLRGGNTEAFF.

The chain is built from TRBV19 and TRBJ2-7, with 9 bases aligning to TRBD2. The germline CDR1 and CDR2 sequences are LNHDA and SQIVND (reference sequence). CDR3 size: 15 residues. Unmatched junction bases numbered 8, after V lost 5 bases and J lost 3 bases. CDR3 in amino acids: CASSAGSGGGYEQYF. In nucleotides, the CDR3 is TGTGCCAGTAGTGCGGGTAGCGGGGGAGGCTACGAGCAGTACTTC.

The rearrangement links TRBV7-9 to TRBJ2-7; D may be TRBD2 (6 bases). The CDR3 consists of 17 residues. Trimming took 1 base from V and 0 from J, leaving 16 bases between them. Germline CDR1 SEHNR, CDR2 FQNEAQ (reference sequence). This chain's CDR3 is CASSLEGAGSFSYEQYF. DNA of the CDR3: TGTGCCAGCAGCTTAGAGGGTGCGGGGAGTTTCTCCTACGAGCAGTACTTC.

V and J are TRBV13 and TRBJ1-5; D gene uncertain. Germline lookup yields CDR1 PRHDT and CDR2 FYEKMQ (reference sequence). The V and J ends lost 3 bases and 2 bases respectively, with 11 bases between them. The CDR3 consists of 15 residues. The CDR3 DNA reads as TGTGCCAGCAGCTTCGGCCCCTCGGGCAATCAGCCCCAGCATTTT. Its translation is CASSFGPSGNQPQHF.

CDR3 sequence reads: CASSPEGNLNGNTIYF. CDR3 coding DNA: TGTGCCAGCAGCCCAGAGGGCAATCTCAATGGAAACACCATATATTTT. The genes are TRBV5-6 and TRBJ1-3; D remains ambiguous. CDR3 length: 16 amino acids. Between the trimmed V and J ends, which lost 4 bases and 3 bases, there was a span of 17 bases. Germline-derived CDR1 and CDR2 are SGHDT and YYEEEE.

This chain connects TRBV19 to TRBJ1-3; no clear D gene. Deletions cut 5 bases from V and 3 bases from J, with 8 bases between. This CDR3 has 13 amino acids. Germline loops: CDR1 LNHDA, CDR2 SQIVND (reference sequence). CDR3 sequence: CASSERDGNTIYF. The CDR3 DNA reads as TGTGCCAGTAGTGAAAGGGATGGAAACACCATATATTTT.

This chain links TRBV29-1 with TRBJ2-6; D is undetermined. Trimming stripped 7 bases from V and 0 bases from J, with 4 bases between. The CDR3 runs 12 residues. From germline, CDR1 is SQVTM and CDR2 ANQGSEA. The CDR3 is CSAISGANVLTF. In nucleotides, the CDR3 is TGCAGCGCTATCTCTGGGGCCAACGTCCTGACTTTC.

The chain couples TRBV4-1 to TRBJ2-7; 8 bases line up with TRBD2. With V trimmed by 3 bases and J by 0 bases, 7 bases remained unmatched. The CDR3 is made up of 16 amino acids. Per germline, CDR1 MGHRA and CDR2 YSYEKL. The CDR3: CASSHVSGGGSYEQYF. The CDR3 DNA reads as TGCGCCAGCAGCCACGTTTCGGGGGGGGGCTCCTACGAGCAGTACTTC.

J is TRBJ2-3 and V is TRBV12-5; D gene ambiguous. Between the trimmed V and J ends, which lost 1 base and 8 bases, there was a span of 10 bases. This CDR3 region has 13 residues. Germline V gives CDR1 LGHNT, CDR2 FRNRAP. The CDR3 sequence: CASGLDRVGTQYF. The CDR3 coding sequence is TGTGCTAGTGGTTTGGACCGCGTTGGTACGCAGTATTTT.

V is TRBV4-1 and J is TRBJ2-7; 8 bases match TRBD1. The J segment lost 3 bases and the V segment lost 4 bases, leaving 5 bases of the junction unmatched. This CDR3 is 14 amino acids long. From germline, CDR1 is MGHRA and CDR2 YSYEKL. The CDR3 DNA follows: TGCGCCAGCAGCCGGCTGACAGGGGACTACGAGCAGTACTTC. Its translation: CASSRLTGDYEQYF.

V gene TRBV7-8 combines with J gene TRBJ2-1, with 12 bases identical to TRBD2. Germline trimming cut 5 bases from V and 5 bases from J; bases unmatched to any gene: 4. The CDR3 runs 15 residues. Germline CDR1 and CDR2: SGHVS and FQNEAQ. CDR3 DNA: TGTGCCAGCAGCACCACTAGCGGGGGGCACAATGAGCAGTTCTTC. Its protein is CASSTTSGGHNEQFF.

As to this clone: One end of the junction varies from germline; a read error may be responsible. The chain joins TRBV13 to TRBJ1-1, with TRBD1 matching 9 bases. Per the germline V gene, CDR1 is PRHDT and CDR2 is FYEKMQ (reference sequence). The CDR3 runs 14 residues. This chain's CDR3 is CASSAGQGNAEAFF. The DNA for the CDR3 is TGTGCCAGCAGCGCCGGACAGGGGAACGCTGAAGCTTTCTTT.

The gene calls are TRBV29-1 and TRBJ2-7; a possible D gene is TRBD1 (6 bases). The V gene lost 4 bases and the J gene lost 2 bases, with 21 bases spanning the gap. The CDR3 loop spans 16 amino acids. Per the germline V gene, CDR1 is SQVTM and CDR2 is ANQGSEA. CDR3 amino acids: CSVVVPSRTETYEQYF. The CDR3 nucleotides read TGCAGCGTTGTCGTGCCCTCCCGGACAGAAACCTACGAGCAGTACTTC.

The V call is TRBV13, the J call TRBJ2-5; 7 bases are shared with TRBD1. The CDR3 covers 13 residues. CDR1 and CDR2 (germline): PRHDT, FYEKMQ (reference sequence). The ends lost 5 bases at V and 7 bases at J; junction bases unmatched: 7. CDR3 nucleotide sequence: TGTGCCAGCAGCCCAGGGACAGCAGGGACCCAGTACTTC. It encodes CASSPGTAGTQYF.

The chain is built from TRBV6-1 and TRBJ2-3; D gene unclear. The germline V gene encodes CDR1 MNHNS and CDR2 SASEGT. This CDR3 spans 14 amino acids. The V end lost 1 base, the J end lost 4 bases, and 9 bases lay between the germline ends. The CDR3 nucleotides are TGTGCCAGCAGTGAAGGGCAGGCGGCAGATACGCAGTATTTT. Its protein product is CASSEGQAADTQYF.

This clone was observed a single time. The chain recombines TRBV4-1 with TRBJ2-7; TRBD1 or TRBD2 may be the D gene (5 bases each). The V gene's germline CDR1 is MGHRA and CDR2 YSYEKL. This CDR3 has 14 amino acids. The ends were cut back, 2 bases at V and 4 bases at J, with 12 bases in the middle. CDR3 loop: CASSQSGREYEQYF. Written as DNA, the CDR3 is TGCGCCAGCAGCCAATCGGGCAGGGAGTACGAGCAGTACTTC.

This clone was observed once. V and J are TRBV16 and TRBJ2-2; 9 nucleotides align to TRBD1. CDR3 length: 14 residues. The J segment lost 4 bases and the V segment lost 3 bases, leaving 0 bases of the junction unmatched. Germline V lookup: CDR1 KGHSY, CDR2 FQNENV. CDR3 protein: CASSQDRGTGELFF. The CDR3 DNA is TGTGCCAGCAGCCAGGACAGGGGCACCGGGGAGCTGTTTTTT.

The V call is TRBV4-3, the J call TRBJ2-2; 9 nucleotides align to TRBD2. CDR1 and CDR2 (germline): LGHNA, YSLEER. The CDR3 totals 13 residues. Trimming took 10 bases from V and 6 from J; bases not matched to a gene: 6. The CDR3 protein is CATGTSPAGELFF. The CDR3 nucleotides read TGCGCCACCGGGACTAGCCCCGCCGGGGAGCTGTTTTTT.

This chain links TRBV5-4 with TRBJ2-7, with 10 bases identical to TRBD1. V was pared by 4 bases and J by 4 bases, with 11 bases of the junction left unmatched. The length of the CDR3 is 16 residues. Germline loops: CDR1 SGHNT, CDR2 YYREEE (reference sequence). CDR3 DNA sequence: TGTGCCAGCAGCCAAGGGGACAGGGGACCGTCTTACGAGCAGTACTTC. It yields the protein CASSQGDRGPSYEQYF.